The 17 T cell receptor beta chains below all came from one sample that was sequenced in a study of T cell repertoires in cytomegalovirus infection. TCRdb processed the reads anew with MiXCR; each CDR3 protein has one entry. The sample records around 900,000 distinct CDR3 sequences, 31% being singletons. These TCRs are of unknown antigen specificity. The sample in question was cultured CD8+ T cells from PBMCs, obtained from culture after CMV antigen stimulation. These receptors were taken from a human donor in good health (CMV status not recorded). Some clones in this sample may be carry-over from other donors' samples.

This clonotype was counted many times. In nucleotides, the CDR3 is TGTGCCAGCAGCAGGGACAGGGGCAGCAATCAGCCCCAGCATTTT. It is translated as CASSRDRGSNQPQHF. This chain joins TRBV6-2 or TRBV6-3 and TRBJ1-5; 10 bases agree with TRBD1. V shed 6 bases and J 1 base; nucleotides not matched to a gene: 3. The CDR3 sequence is 15 residues long. The germline V gene has CDR1 MNHEY and CDR2 SVGEGT.

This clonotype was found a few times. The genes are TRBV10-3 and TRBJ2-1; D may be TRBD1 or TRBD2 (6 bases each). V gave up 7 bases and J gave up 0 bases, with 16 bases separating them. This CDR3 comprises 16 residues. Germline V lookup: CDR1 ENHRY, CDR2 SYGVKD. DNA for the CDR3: TGTGCCATCAACGGGGGCGGTCGTAGCTCCTACAATGAGCAGTTCTTC. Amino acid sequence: CAINGGGRSSYNEQFF.

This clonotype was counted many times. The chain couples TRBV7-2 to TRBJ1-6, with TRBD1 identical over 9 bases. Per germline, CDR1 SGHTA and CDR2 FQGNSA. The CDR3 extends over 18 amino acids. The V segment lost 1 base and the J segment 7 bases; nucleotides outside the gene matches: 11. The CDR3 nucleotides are TGTGCCAGCAGCTTAGGGCGGGGACAGGGAGCAGGGAATTCACCCCTCCACTTT. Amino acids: CASSLGRGQGAGNSPLHF.

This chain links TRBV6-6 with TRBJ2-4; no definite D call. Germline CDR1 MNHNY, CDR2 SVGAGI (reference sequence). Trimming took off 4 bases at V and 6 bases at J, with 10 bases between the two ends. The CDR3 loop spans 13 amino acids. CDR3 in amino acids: CASSSQAANIQYF. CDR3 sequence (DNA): TGTGCCAGCAGTTCCCAGGCGGCAAACATTCAGTACTTC.

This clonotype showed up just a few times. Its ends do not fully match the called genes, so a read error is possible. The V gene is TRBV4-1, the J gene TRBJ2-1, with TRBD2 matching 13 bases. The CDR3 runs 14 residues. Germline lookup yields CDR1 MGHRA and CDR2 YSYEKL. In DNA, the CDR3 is TGCGCCAGCAGCCAGGACCCACTAGCGGGGGGGTTAGCCTTC. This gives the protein CASSQDPLAGGLAF.

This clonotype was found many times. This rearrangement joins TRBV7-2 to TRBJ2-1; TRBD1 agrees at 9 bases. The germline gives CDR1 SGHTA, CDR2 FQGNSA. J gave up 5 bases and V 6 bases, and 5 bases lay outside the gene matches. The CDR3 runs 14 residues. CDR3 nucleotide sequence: TGTGCCAGCAGACCCCGGGACAGGGACAATGAGCAGTTCTTC. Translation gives CASRPRDRDNEQFF.

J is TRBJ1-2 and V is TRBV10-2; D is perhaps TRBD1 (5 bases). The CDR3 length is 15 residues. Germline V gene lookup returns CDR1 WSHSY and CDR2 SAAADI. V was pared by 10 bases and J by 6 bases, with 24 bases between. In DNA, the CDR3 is TGCGCCACTCCCAGTCCAGAAACGGGACGTGATGGCTACACCTTC. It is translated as CATPSPETGRDGYTF.

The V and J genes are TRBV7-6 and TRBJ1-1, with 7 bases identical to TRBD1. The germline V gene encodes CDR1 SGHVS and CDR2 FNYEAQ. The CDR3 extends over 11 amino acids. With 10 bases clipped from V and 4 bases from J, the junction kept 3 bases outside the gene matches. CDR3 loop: CAIGDSTEAFF. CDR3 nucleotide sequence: TGTGCCATCGGGGACAGCACTGAAGCTTTCTTT.

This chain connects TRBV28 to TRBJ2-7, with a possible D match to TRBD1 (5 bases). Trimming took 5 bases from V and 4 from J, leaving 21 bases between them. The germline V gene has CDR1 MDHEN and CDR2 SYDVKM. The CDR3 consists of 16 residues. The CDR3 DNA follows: TGTGCCAGCAGTAGGGAAGGGGAATATAGCATTTACGAGCAGTACGTC. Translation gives CASSREGEYSIYEQYV.

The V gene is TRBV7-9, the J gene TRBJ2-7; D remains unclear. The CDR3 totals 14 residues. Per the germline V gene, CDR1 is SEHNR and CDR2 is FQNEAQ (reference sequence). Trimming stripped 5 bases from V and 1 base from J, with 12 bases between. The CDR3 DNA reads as TGTGCCAGCAGCCCCTTGGGCACTTCCTACGAGCAGTACTTC. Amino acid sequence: CASSPLGTSYEQYF.

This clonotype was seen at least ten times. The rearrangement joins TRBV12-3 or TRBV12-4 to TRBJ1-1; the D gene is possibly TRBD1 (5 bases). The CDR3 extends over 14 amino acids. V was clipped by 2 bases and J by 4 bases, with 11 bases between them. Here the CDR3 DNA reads TGTGCCAGCAGTTTAAGCTCAGGGAGCACTGAAGCTTTCTTT. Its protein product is CASSLSSGSTEAFF.

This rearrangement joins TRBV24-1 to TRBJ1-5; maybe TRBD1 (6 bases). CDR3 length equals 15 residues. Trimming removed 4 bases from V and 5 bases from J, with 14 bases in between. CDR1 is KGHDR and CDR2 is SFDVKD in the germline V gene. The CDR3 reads CATSDRGQLYQPQHF. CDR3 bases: TGTGCCACCAGTGACCGAGGACAGCTTTATCAGCCCCAGCATTTT.

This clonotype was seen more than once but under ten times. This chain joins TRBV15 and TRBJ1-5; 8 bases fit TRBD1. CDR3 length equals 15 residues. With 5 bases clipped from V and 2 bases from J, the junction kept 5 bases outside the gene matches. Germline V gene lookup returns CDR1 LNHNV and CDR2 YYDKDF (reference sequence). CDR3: CATSAKTGGNQPQHF. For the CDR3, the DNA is TGTGCCACCAGCGCCAAGACAGGGGGCAATCAGCCCCAGCATTTT.

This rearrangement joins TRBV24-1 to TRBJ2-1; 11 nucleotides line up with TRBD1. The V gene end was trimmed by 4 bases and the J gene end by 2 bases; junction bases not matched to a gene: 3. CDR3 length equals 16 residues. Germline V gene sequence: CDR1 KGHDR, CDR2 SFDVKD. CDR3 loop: CATSDLDRGPYNEQFF. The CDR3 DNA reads TGTGCCACCAGTGACCTGGACAGGGGGCCCTACAATGAGCAGTTCTTC.

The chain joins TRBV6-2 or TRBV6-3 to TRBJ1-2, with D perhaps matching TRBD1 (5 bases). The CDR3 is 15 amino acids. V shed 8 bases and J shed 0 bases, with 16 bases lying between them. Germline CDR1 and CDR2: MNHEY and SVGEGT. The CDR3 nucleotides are TGTGCCAGCTTCAAGGGGCCCCGGACTAACTATGGCTACACCTTC. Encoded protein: CASFKGPRTNYGYTF.

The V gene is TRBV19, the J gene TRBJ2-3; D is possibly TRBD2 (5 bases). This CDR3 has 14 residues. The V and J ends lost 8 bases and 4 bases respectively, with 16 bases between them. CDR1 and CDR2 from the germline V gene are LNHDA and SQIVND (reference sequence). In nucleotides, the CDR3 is TGTGCCAGTTCTCTCCGAGGGTTCCCAGATACGCAGTATTTT. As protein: CASSLRGFPDTQYF.

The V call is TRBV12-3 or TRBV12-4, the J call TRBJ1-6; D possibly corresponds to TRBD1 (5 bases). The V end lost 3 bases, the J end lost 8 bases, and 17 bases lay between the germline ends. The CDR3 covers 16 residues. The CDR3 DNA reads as TGTGCCAGCAGTTTGGGGGATGCGGGGGTGGATTCACCCCTCCACTTT. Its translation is CASSLGDAGVDSPLHF.